This T cell receptor (beta chain) is from a study of CD8+CD57+ T cells in acquired aplastic anemia. Investigators profiled TCR beta VDJ and CDR3 from genomic DNA template. TCRdb ran MiXCR on the reads and lists one entry per CDR3 protein. Among 270,000 or so distinct CDR3 sequences, 82% were seen once, and the ten largest hold 42%. The patients chosen for sequencing had shown expansion of CD8+CD57+ cells (detected by flow cytometry). In its sample, this clonotype was seen a few times. Germline V gene data show CDR1 as DFQATT and CDR2 as SNEGSKA (reference sequence). Trimming pared 0 bases from V and 3 bases from J, leaving 5 bases between. The length of the CDR3 is 13 residues.

The receptor was derived from a human donor with aplastic anemia. Sequences were obtained from sorted CD4+, CD8+, or CD8+CD57+ T cells (not recorded which) from PBMCs. The gene calls are TRBV20-1 and TRBJ2-2, with no clear D. In DNA form, the CDR3 reads TGCAGTGCTAGAGACAGAGACACCGGGGAGCTGTTTTTT. Translating gives CSARDRDTGELFF.